This T cell receptor beta chain is drawn from a study of T cell responses to AZD1222 COVID-19 vaccine. The germline gives CDR1 MNHNS, CDR2 SASEGT. This CDR3 comprises 14 residues. Clones were read by immunoSEQ multiplex PCR, and TCRdb kept only the in-frame ones, dropping some. The profile covers about 39,000 clones, with approximately 88% appearing a single time and 26% taken by the ten largest. As regards this clone: Germline and junction disagree at one end, which may indicate a read error.

The receptor's source is an adult who received the MenACWY meningococcal vaccine as a control. The sequenced sample was peripheral blood, obtained 28 days after the second dose of the MenACWY control vaccine. The chain has TRBV6-1 and TRBJ1-2; D may be TRBD1 (6 bases). This chain's CDR3 is CASREGGFNYGYTF. As DNA, the CDR3 is TGTGCCAGCAGGGAAGGGGGATTTAACTATGGCTACACCTTC.